The entry below gives a single T cell receptor (beta chain) sequence along with its context. Its specificity is unknown. Sequencing was performed with immunoSEQ multiplex PCR; in TCRdb, only in-frame clones are kept and a portion is missing. The sample holds about 13,000 clones; about 77% are singletons and the top ten take under 6%. Regarding time point: neoterminal ileum biopsy at postoperative endoscopy, about 6 months after surgery. This record belongs to a study of T cell repertoires in ileal Crohn's disease. Background on the study: M6 samples are neoterminal ileum biopsies from postoperative colonoscopy.

Study results and limitations: Sorted CD8 T cells held more high-frequency clones than CD4. Postoperative endoscopy occurred within one year, median approximately 7 months.

Specimen: ileal tissue. This receptor was taken from an adult with Crohn's disease.

CDR3 nucleotide sequence: TGCGCCAGCAGCCCCAGACAGGTTTCCATGAACACTGAAGCTTTCTTT. Translated, it gives CASSPRQVSMNTEAFF. This chain links TRBV5-1 with TRBJ1-1, with D tentatively TRBD1 (6 bases). Germline CDR1 reads SGHRS; CDR2 reads YFSETQ. Trimming cost V 4 bases and J 0 bases, with 16 bases left between them. The CDR3 is made up of 16 amino acids.